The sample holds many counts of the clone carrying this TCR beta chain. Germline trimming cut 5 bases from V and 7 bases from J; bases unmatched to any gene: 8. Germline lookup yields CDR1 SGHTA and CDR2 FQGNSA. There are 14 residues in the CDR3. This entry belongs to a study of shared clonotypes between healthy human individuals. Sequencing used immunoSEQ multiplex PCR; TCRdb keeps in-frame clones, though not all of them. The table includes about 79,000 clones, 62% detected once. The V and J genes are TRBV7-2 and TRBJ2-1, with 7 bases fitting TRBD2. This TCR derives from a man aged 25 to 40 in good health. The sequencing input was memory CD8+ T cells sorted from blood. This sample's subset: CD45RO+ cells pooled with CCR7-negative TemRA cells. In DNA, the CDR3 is TGTGCCAGCAGCCCCAGCGGGAACGGGAATGAGCAGTTCTTC. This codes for CASSPSGNGNEQFF.